This T cell receptor beta chain came from a study of blood T cell repertoires in COVID-19. Overall study context: Donors in the United States, Italy and Spain gave samples during acute or convalescent COVID-19. PBMCs, B-cell-depleted T cells, or T cells were the source of the cDNA or gDNA that made up the material.

Germline V gene sequence: CDR1 SGHTA, CDR2 FQGNSA. This CDR3 spans 16 amino acids. V was clipped by 2 bases and J by 0 bases, with 13 bases between them. The assay was immunoSEQ multiplex PCR, and TCRdb's table has in-frame clones only and misses some. The table has 55,000 to 75,000 clones, roughly 82% seen once. The sequenced material came from peripheral blood. This clonotype was obtained from a man aged 80 or over with active COVID-19. V and J are TRBV7-2 and TRBJ1-1; D remains ambiguous. CDR3 residues: CASSLTGNPMNTEAFF. The DNA for the CDR3 is TGTGCCAGCAGCTTAACCGGGAACCCCATGAACACTGAAGCTTTCTTT. Combining the CDR3 with reference TRBV7-2 and TRBJ1-1 gives the whole variable domain GAGVSQSPSNKVTEKGKDVELRCDPISGHTALYWYRQSLGQGLEFLIYFQGNSAPDKSGLPSDRFSAERTGGSVSTLTIQRTQQEDSAVYLCASSLTGNPMNTEAFFGQGTRLTVV.